The 6 T cell receptor beta chains given below trace back to one sample, sequenced in a study of T cells in localized non-small cell lung cancer. Produced via immunoSEQ multiplex PCR; TCRdb's table is partial and in-frame only. Of approximately 61,000 clones listed, about nine tenths are singletons. The sequencing here drew on peripheral blood, taken before any cancer treatment. The receptors were gathered from a woman aged 35-75 years with stage I lung adenocarcinoma.

This chain links TRBV4-1 with TRBJ1-4; D ambiguous. Per the germline V gene, CDR1 is MGHRA and CDR2 is YSYEKL. There are 16 residues in the CDR3. V dropped 0 bases and J dropped 3 bases, with 11 bases sitting between them. CDR3 residues: CASSQDTPGSNEKLFF. In DNA form, the CDR3 reads TGCGCCAGCAGCCAAGATACTCCGGGGTCTAATGAAAAACTGTTTTTT.

This clone has a single count. The CDR3 DNA is TGTGCCTGGAATAGGGGGGCGAGTGGCTACACCTTC. Encoded protein: CAWNRGASGYTF. The chain employs TRBV30 and TRBJ1-2; a possible D gene is TRBD1 (6 bases). Looked up from germline, CDR1 is GTSNPN and CDR2 is SVGIG (reference sequence). V was trimmed by 4 bases and J by 7 bases, leaving 13 bases between them. The CDR3 totals 12 residues.

This rearrangement joins TRBV7-7 to TRBJ2-5; D may be TRBD2 (5 bases). This CDR3 spans 14 amino acids. V dropped 5 bases and J dropped 2 bases, with 12 bases sitting between them. Germline CDR1 and CDR2: SSHAT and FNYEAQ (reference sequence). Written as DNA, the CDR3 is TGTGCCAGCAGCAGGACGGGAAAACAAGAGACCCAGTACTTC. It encodes CASSRTGKQETQYF.

The chain combines TRBV13 with TRBJ2-3, with 9 bases aligning to TRBD1. The CDR3 spans 18 residues. With V trimmed by 5 bases and J by 3 bases, 15 bases remained unmatched. Germline CDR1 and CDR2: PRHDT and FYEKMQ (reference sequence). The CDR3 protein is CASSQLTGTGKRTDTQYF. As DNA, the CDR3 is TGTGCCAGCAGCCAATTGACCGGGACAGGGAAAAGGACAGATACGCAGTATTTT.

This chain uses TRBV18 with TRBJ1-6, with unresolved D. The germline CDR1 and CDR2 sequences are KGHSH and LQKENI. The CDR3 sequence is 14 residues long. Trimming stripped 2 bases from V and 7 bases from J, with 9 bases between. CDR3 sequence reads: CASSPEAVNSPLHF. The CDR3 region has the DNA TGTGCCAGCTCACCAGAAGCAGTAAATTCACCCCTCCACTTT. Supplemented by reference TRBV18 and TRBJ1-6, the full variable domain reads NAGVMQNPRHLVRRRGQEARLRCSPMKGHSHVYWYRQLPEEGLKFMVYLQKENIIDESGMPKERFSAEFPKEGPSILRIQQVVRGDSAAYFCASSPEAVNSPLHFGNGTRLTVT.

V gene TRBV15 combines with J gene TRBJ2-2; TRBD1 matches 8 bases. The germline CDR1 and CDR2 sequences are LNHNV and YYDKDF (reference sequence). After removal of 4 bases from V and 7 bases from J, the junction contained 5 bases not matched to a gene. CDR3 length: 14 residues. The CDR3 DNA reads TGTGCCACCAGCATCGCAGGGGGCCTCGGGGAGCTGTTTTTT. This codes for CATSIAGGLGELFF.